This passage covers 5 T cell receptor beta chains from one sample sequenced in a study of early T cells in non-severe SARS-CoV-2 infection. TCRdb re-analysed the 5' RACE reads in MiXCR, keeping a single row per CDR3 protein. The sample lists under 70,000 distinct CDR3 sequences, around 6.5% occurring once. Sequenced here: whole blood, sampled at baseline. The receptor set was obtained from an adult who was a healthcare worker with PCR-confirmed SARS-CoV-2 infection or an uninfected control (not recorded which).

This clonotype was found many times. CDR3 in amino acids: CASSVGGREGWNEQFF. The CDR3 DNA follows: TGTGCCAGCAGCGTAGGAGGGCGGGAGGGCTGGAATGAGCAGTTCTTC. The chain joins TRBV9 to TRBJ2-1, with TRBD2 matching over 9 bases. This CDR3 contains 16 residues. V lost 0 bases, J lost 7 bases, and 8 bases stayed unmatched. Per germline, CDR1 SGDLS and CDR2 YYNGEE.

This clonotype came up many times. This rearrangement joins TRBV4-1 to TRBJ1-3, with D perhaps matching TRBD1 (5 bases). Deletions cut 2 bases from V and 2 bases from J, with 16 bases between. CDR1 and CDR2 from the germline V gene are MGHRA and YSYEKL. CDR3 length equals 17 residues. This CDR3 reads CASSQKILPTAGNTIYF. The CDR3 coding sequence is TGCGCCAGCAGCCAAAAGATCCTTCCGACAGCTGGAAACACCATATATTTT.

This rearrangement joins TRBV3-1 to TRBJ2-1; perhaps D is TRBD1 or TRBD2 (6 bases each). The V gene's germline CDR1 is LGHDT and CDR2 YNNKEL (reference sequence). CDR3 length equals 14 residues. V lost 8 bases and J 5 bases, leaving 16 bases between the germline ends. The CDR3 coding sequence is TGTGCCAGCTGGGATAGGGGGAGGAACAATGAGCAGTTCTTC. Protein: CASWDRGRNNEQFF.

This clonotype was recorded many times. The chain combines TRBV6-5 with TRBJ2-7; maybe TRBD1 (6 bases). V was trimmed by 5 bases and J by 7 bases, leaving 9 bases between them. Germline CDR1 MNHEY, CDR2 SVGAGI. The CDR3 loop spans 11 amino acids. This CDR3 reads CASSDRSEQYF. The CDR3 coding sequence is TGTGCCAGCAGTGACAGGTCAGAGCAGTACTTC.

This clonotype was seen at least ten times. DNA for the CDR3: TGCAGTGCTATACCCGCCGGGACAGATTACTACGAGCAGTACTTC. This encodes CSAIPAGTDYYEQYF. This sequence joins TRBV20-1 and TRBJ2-7; the match to TRBD1 covers 7 bases. V dropped 4 bases and J dropped 3; count of bases not matched to a gene: 12. From germline, CDR1 is DFQATT and CDR2 SNEGSKA (reference sequence). The CDR3 has 15 amino acids.